These 30 T cell receptor beta chains originate from one sample sequenced in a study of blood T cell repertoires in COVID-19. Repertoires were generated with immunoSEQ multiplex PCR, while TCRdb's copy carries only in-frame clones and drops some. Of hundreds of thousands of clones in the sample, 70% to 90% were seen once. The sequenced sample consisted of peripheral blood. The receptors derive from a woman aged 18 to 35 who had recovered from COVID-19.

This sequence joins TRBV6-2 or TRBV6-3 and TRBJ1-4; TRBD1 matches at 10 bases. CDR1 and CDR2 (germline): MNHEY, SVGEGT. Trimming took 4 bases from V and 5 from J; bases not matched to a gene: 4. This CDR3 has 15 amino acids. CDR3 sequence: CASSSRTGGNEKLFF. The CDR3 DNA is TGTGCCAGCAGTTCCCGGACAGGGGGAAATGAAAAACTGTTTTTT.

This chain links TRBV30 with TRBJ2-1; the D gene is possibly TRBD2 (6 bases). This CDR3 has 12 amino acids. Germline CDR1 is GTSNPN and CDR2 is SVGIG (reference sequence). V lost 2 bases to trimming and J lost 15 bases, with 17 bases between them. The CDR3 DNA reads as TGTGCCTGGAGTCCCCTGGGGAGGAGCGTGTTCTTC. Amino acid sequence: CAWSPLGRSVFF.

The J gene is TRBJ2-1, the V gene TRBV19; the match to TRBD1 covers 7 bases. J lost 3 bases, V lost 5 bases, and 7 bases had no gene match. Germline V CDR1 and CDR2: LNHDA, SQIVND (reference sequence). The CDR3 has 15 amino acids. CDR3 region: CASSAGTVYYNEQFF. The CDR3, as DNA: TGTGCCAGTAGTGCCGGGACAGTCTACTACAATGAGCAGTTCTTC.

The chain carries TRBV4-3 and TRBJ1-1; D might be TRBD1 (6 bases). The germline V and J ends were trimmed by 0 bases and 5 bases, with 7 bases remaining between them. In germline, CDR1 is LGHNA, CDR2 YSLEER. The CDR3 consists of 13 residues. DNA of the CDR3: TGCGCCAGCAGCCAAGAAGGGGGAACTGAAGCTTTCTTT. It encodes CASSQEGGTEAFF.

This clone was seen a handful of times. The gene calls are TRBV18 and TRBJ2-7, with TRBD2 as a possible D gene (6 bases). This CDR3 has 13 amino acids. Trimming took 10 bases from V and 4 from J, leaving 17 bases between them. Germline V gene lookup returns CDR1 KGHSH and CDR2 LQKENI. CDR3 in DNA: TGTGCCACCTCGGAGGCGCGGGAATACGAGCAGTACTTC. It specifies CATSEAREYEQYF.

The V call is TRBV4-2, the J call TRBJ2-1; 10 nucleotides agree with TRBD2. The junction had 6 bases not matched to a gene; V was cut back by 0 bases and J by 4 bases. The CDR3 has 17 amino acids. Germline V gives CDR1 LGHNA, CDR2 YNFKEQ. The CDR3 sequence: CASSQDRTSGQYNEQFF. The DNA of the CDR3 is TGTGCCAGCAGCCAAGATCGGACTAGCGGTCAATACAATGAGCAGTTCTTC.

V is TRBV16 and J is TRBJ1-3; no clear D. Between the trimmed V and J ends, which lost 1 base and 3 bases, there was a span of 10 bases. Per germline, CDR1 KGHSY and CDR2 FQNENV. The CDR3 loop spans 15 amino acids. This chain's CDR3 is CASSQWAASGNTIYF. As DNA, the CDR3 is TGTGCCAGCAGCCAATGGGCAGCAAGTGGAAACACCATATATTTT.

The CDR3 spells CASSRGQGLENTEAFF. The CDR3 DNA reads TGTGCCAGCAGTCGGGGACAGGGCCTGGAGAACACTGAAGCTTTCTTT. The chain links TRBV9 to TRBJ1-1, with TRBD1 identical over 9 bases. This CDR3 region has 16 residues. In germline, CDR1 is SGDLS, CDR2 YYNGEE. V shed 5 bases, J shed 1 base, and the junction held 9 bases outside the gene matches.

V gene TRBV27 combines with J gene TRBJ1-2, with D perhaps matching TRBD1 (6 bases). Germline lookup yields CDR1 MNHEY and CDR2 SMNVEV (reference sequence). V was cut by 9 bases and J by 7 bases, with 21 bases left in between. This CDR3 has 14 residues. The CDR3 nucleotides are TGTGCCAGTAGGGGGGGACGGGCGCCGGGTGGCTACACCTTC. Translated: CASRGGRAPGGYTF.

The V and J genes are TRBV5-4 and TRBJ2-7, with 7 bases matching TRBD2. The germline gives CDR1 SGHNT, CDR2 YYREEE (reference sequence). V shed 4 bases, J shed 9 bases, and the junction held 19 bases outside the gene matches. The CDR3 runs 16 residues. CDR3: CASSPGLFNPTSGQYF. In DNA form, the CDR3 reads TGTGCCAGCAGCCCGGGACTATTCAACCCTACGAGCGGGCAGTACTTC.

The DNA for the CDR3 is TGTGCCAGCAGCTCAAGACGTGGTTCCGGGACAGCCTACAATGAGCAGTTCTTC. It translates to CASSSRRGSGTAYNEQFF. The gene calls are TRBV11-3 and TRBJ2-1; the match to TRBD1 covers 7 bases. Germline-derived CDR1 and CDR2 are SGHNT and YENEEA. Trimming at V came to 4 bases and at J to 2 bases, leaving 14 bases not matched to a gene. The CDR3 covers 18 residues.

The V gene is TRBV9, the J gene TRBJ1-1, with D tentatively TRBD1 (6 bases). The CDR3 has 15 amino acids. The ends were cut back, 2 bases at V and 0 bases at J, with 11 bases in the middle. The germline V gene encodes CDR1 SGDLS and CDR2 YYNGEE. Here the CDR3 reads CASSVGDRLNTEAFF. DNA for the CDR3: TGTGCCAGCAGCGTGGGAGACAGGCTGAACACTGAAGCTTTCTTT.

This chain uses TRBV18 with TRBJ2-1; 12 bases fit TRBD2. Germline trimming cut 3 bases from V and 4 bases from J; bases unmatched to any gene: 4. CDR3 length equals 16 residues. CDR1 is KGHSH and CDR2 is LQKENI in the germline V gene. CDR3 sequence reads: CASSPPGLAGYNEQFF. CDR3 in DNA: TGTGCCAGCTCACCTCCGGGACTAGCGGGTTACAATGAGCAGTTCTTC.

The rearrangement uses TRBV6-2 or TRBV6-3 and TRBJ2-7, with D hard to call. Trimming pared 0 bases from V and 3 bases from J, leaving 18 bases between. Germline CDR1 is MNHEY and CDR2 is SVGEGT. The CDR3 consists of 17 residues. Here the CDR3 reads CASSYSSRSPPSYEQYF. The DNA of the CDR3 is TGTGCCAGCAGTTACTCGAGCCGGTCACCTCCAAGCTACGAGCAGTACTTC.

V gene TRBV27 combines with J gene TRBJ2-7, with TRBD1 matching over 8 bases. In germline, CDR1 is MNHEY, CDR2 SMNVEV (reference sequence). The CDR3 is made up of 14 amino acids. The ends lost 6 bases at V and 1 base at J; junction bases unmatched: 5. The CDR3 here is CASRTGQASYEQYF. The CDR3 DNA is TGTGCCAGCAGGACGGGACAGGCATCCTACGAGCAGTACTTC.

This chain connects TRBV6-2 or TRBV6-3 to TRBJ2-7; 7 bases agree with TRBD2. The CDR3 consists of 18 residues. Unmatched junction bases numbered 15, after V lost 3 bases and J lost 1 base. CDR1 and CDR2 (germline): MNHEY, SVGEGT. The CDR3, as DNA: TGTGCCAGCAGTTATACGTCCTGGGGGACTAAAGGTTCCTACGAGCAGTACTTC. Its protein is CASSYTSWGTKGSYEQYF.

The chain couples TRBV7-9 to TRBJ1-2; TRBD1 matches 11 bases. This CDR3 is built from 15 residues. Per the germline V gene, CDR1 is SEHNR and CDR2 is FQNEAQ (reference sequence). V was clipped by 5 bases and J by 8 bases; unmatched bases: 10. Here the CDR3 DNA reads TGTGCCAGCAGCGCCCGGGACAGGGGGACGGGCGGCTACACCTTC. It translates to CASSARDRGTGGYTF.

J is TRBJ2-7 and V is TRBV2; 7 nucleotides agree with TRBD2. The germline gives CDR1 SNHLY, CDR2 FYNNEI. This CDR3 is built from 16 residues. The trim removed 4 bases at V and 4 bases at J, leaving 13 bases unmatched. CDR3 residues: CASSASSGGGLYEQYF. Written as DNA, the CDR3 is TGTGCCAGCAGTGCATCCTCGGGAGGCGGTCTATACGAGCAGTACTTC.

The chain recombines TRBV5-4 with TRBJ2-1; TRBD2 matches 12 bases. The V gene's germline CDR1 is SGHNT and CDR2 YYREEE (reference sequence). The CDR3 has 16 amino acids. V lost 5 bases and J lost 0; bases outside the gene matches: 3. The CDR3 loop reads CASRQTSGSSYNEQFF. DNA for the CDR3: TGTGCCAGCAGACAGACTAGCGGGAGCTCCTACAATGAGCAGTTCTTC.

The V call is TRBV9, the J call TRBJ1-1; D might be TRBD1 (5 bases). Trimming shortened V by 1 base and J by 2 bases, and 9 bases separated the two germline ends. CDR1 is SGDLS and CDR2 is YYNGEE in the germline V gene. This CDR3 spans 14 amino acids. This chain's CDR3 is CASSVTTANTEAFF. CDR3 sequence (DNA): TGTGCCAGCAGCGTAACGACAGCAAACACTGAAGCTTTCTTT.

V is TRBV14 and J is TRBJ2-1, with TRBD2 matching over 7 bases. CDR1 is SGHDN, CDR2 FVKESK, per germline. This CDR3 comprises 16 residues. The V and J ends lost 0 bases and 5 bases, in that order; junction bases with no gene match: 7. CDR3 DNA sequence: TGTGCCAGCAGCCAAGATCTGCGGGAGAGGAACAATGAGCAGTTCTTC. It translates to CASSQDLRERNNEQFF.

This clone was counted a single time. This chain links TRBV9 with TRBJ1-1; possibly TRBD1 for D (6 bases). In germline, CDR1 is SGDLS, CDR2 YYNGEE. This CDR3 has 14 residues. V was shortened by 4 bases and J by 0 bases, with 10 bases between the two germline ends. The CDR3 loop is CASSLQGLNTEAFF. In DNA, the CDR3 is TGTGCCAGCAGCCTACAGGGCTTGAACACTGAAGCTTTCTTT.

The rearrangement links TRBV14 to TRBJ1-6, with TRBD1 matching 7 bases. The germline V gene encodes CDR1 SGHDN and CDR2 FVKESK. The V and J ends lost 5 bases and 3 bases, in that order; junction bases with no gene match: 4. The CDR3 runs 15 residues. CDR3 region: CASSARDSYNSPLHF. For the CDR3, the DNA is TGTGCCAGCAGCGCCCGGGACAGCTATAATTCACCCCTCCACTTT. Complete variable domain (other parts from reference TRBV14 and TRBJ1-6): EAGVTQFPSHSVIEKGQTVTLRCDPISGHDNLYWYRRVMGKEIKFLLHFVKESKQDESGMPNNRFLAERTGGTYSTLKVQPAELEDSGVYFCASSARDSYNSPLHFGNGTRLTVT.

The gene calls are TRBV9 and TRBJ2-3; 11 bases map to TRBD2. This CDR3 has 15 amino acids. V trimming: 3 bases; J trimming: 5 bases; junction bases outside the gene matches: 5. Germline V CDR1 and CDR2: SGDLS, YYNGEE. Here the CDR3 DNA reads TGTGCCAGCAGCGGAGGGACTAGCGGAGGAGATACGCAGTATTTT. It translates to CASSGGTSGGDTQYF. Together with reference TRBV9 and TRBJ2-3, the CDR3 gives the full variable domain: DSGVTQTPKHLITATGQRVTLRCSPRSGDLSVYWYQQSLDQGLQFLIQYYNGEERAKGNILERFSAQQFPDLHSELNLSSLELGDSALYFCASSGGTSGGDTQYFGPGTRLTVL.

The chain recombines TRBV19 with TRBJ1-6; 7 bases agree with TRBD1. This CDR3 is built from 14 residues. Germline CDR1 is LNHDA and CDR2 is SQIVND (reference sequence). The J segment lost 9 bases and the V segment lost 4 bases, leaving 6 bases of the junction unmatched. CDR3 nucleotides: TGTGCCAGTAGTAACAGGGGTCGGGGTTCACCCCTCCACTTT. Amino acid sequence: CASSNRGRGSPLHF.

The chain has TRBV30 and TRBJ1-1; D gene unclear. The CDR3 is made up of 12 amino acids. Trimming took off 1 base at V and 8 bases at J, with 11 bases between the two ends. Per germline, CDR1 GTSNPN and CDR2 SVGIG (reference sequence). CDR3 residues: CAWSAERPEAFF. For the CDR3, the DNA is TGTGCCTGGAGTGCAGAACGCCCCGAAGCTTTCTTT.

This clone was observed a handful of times. This chain links TRBV14 with TRBJ2-2; D is possibly TRBD1 (6 bases). Germline V lookup: CDR1 SGHDN, CDR2 FVKESK. The germline V and J ends were trimmed by 0 bases and 8 bases, with 7 bases remaining between them. CDR3 length: 13 residues. The CDR3 protein is CASSQEGTGELFF. For the CDR3, the DNA is TGTGCCAGCAGCCAAGAAGGGACAGGGGAGCTGTTTTTT.

Written as DNA, the CDR3 is TGTGCCAGCACCACTCAGGGTCTAGGTGGCTACACCTTC. It specifies CASTTQGLGGYTF. The chain combines TRBV5-4 with TRBJ1-2; D is perhaps TRBD1 (5 bases). The CDR3 consists of 13 residues. Per the germline V gene, CDR1 is SGHNT and CDR2 is YYREEE (reference sequence). V lost 6 bases and J lost 7, with 16 bases in between.

V is TRBV7-9 and J is TRBJ1-2, with D maybe TRBD1 (5 bases). CDR3 length: 11 residues. Germline V CDR1 and CDR2: SEHNR, FQNEAQ (reference sequence). V was trimmed by 5 bases and J by 10 bases, leaving 11 bases between them. CDR3 amino acids: CASSQNRFYTF. Here the CDR3 DNA reads TGTGCCAGCAGCCAAAACAGGTTCTACACCTTC.

This chain connects TRBV9 to TRBJ2-7; D is undetermined. Deletions cut 0 bases from V and 2 bases from J, with 12 bases between. This CDR3 spans 15 amino acids. Germline lookup yields CDR1 SGDLS and CDR2 YYNGEE. CDR3 protein: CASSVEAGIPYEQYF. The CDR3 region has the DNA TGTGCCAGCAGCGTAGAGGCAGGAATTCCCTACGAGCAGTACTTC.